The 5 T cell receptor beta chains in this list originate from one sample, sequenced in a study of T cells of healthy individuals. TCRdb reanalysed the 5' RACE reads using MiXCR and keeps one entry per CDR3 protein. The sample contains approximately 100,000 distinct CDR3 sequences, about 16% of which appear only once. The receptors shown here come from a human donor in good health.

The chain has TRBV28 and TRBJ1-2; D is ambiguous. CDR1 is MDHEN and CDR2 is SYDVKM in the germline V gene. This CDR3 is built from 13 residues. Trimming stripped 5 bases from V and 6 bases from J, with 13 bases between. The CDR3 region is CASSTPSGDGYTF. The CDR3 DNA reads TGTGCCAGCAGTACCCCCAGCGGCGATGGCTACACCTTC.

CDR3 bases: TGCAGTGCTGGGACAGAACTTAGCAATCAGCCCCAGCATTTT. This codes for CSAGTELSNQPQHF. The rearrangement links TRBV20-1 to TRBJ1-5; 7 positions match TRBD1. Germline CDR1 is DFQATT and CDR2 is SNEGSKA (reference sequence). The CDR3 extends over 14 amino acids. Trimming removed 5 bases from V and 0 bases from J; junction bases left unmatched: 4.

This chain joins TRBV18 and TRBJ2-2; the D is unclear. The CDR3 covers 13 residues. Germline V gene sequence: CDR1 KGHSH, CDR2 LQKENI. The ends were cut back, 3 bases at V and 4 bases at J, with 6 bases in the middle. The DNA for the CDR3 is TGTGCCAGCTCACCGCGCGGCACCGGGGAGCTGTTTTTT. Amino acid sequence: CASSPRGTGELFF.

This rearrangement joins TRBV28 to TRBJ1-2, with 7 nucleotides matching TRBD1. This CDR3 has 18 residues. The germline V gene encodes CDR1 MDHEN and CDR2 SYDVKM. The V segment lost 2 bases and the J segment 1 base; nucleotides outside the gene matches: 13. Here the CDR3 reads CASSLGRDRVLFNYGYTF. The CDR3 region has the DNA TGTGCCAGCAGTTTAGGCCGGGACAGAGTACTCTTTAACTATGGCTACACCTTC.

The chain carries TRBV4-3 and TRBJ2-5; D not certain. Trimming took 5 bases from V and 5 from J, leaving 12 bases between them. This CDR3 has 13 amino acids. CDR1 is LGHNA, CDR2 YSLEER, per germline. CDR3 in DNA: TGCGCCAGCAGCTTTGGGGTCCGGGAGACCCAGTACTTC. Its translation is CASSFGVRETQYF.